This T cell receptor (beta chain) was sequenced for a study of memory CD8 T cells in hepatitis C reinfection. In the study overall: A positive HCV RNA test after two negatives ≥60 days apart defined reinfection.

The repertoire was sequenced with immunoSEQ multiplex PCR; TCRdb's copy has only in-frame clones and lacks some. Of 40,000 to 45,000 clones in the sample, 88% were seen once. Time point reported: peak reinfection, 3 to 8 weeks after reinfection detection. Sorted cells were sequenced directly ex vivo without any in vitro expansion. A couple of donors provided sorted CD3+ CD8+ CD45RO- naive CD8 T cells at all three reinfection time points. This clone was detected only once. From germline, CDR1 is MGHDK and CDR2 SYGVNS. There are 15 residues in the CDR3. V gave up 3 bases and J gave up 2 bases; unmatched junction bases: 1.

This sequence was found in a man aged 18 to 29 with hepatitis C virus infection. Material: naive CD8+ T cells sorted from blood. The V gene is TRBV25-1, the J gene TRBJ2-1; 10 nucleotides match TRBD1. CDR3 nucleotides: TGTGCCAGCAGTGACGGGACAGGGGCCTACAATGAGCAGTTCTTC. Amino acid sequence: CASSDGTGAYNEQFF.